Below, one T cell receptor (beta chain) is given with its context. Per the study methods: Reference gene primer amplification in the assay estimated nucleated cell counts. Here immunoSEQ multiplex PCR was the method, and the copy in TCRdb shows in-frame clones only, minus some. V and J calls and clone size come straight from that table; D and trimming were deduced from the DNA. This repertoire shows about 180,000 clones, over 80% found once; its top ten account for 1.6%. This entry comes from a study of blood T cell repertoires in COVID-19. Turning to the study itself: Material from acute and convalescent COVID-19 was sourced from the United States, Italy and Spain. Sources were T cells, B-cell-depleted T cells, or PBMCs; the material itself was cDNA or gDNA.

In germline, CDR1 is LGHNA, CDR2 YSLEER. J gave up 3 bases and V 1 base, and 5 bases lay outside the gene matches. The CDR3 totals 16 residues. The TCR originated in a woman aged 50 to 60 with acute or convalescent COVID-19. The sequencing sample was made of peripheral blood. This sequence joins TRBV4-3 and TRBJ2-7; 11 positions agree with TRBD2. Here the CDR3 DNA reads TGCGCCAGCAGCCAAGGGAGCCTAGCGGGGGGCTACGAGCAGTACTTC. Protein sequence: CASSQGSLAGGYEQYF.